This entry features one T cell receptor (beta chain) sequence. The antigen remains unidentified. Using triplicate sorts, some 300,000 cells were collected each time from every CD8+ T cell subset. Definition of naive CD8+ T cells rested on a CD45RO-CCR7+CD27+CD95- profile. This entry belongs to a study of CXCR3-negative and CXCR3-positive naive CD8 T cells. Whole-study results and caveats: Between one naive subset and the other, surface CD5 was comparable, and TCR strength was inferred from TRB CDR3 properties. For CXCR3-positive naive cells, TRB CDR3s were more hydrophobic than those of CXCR3-negative naive cells. Naive cells, whether CXCR3-negative or CXCR3-positive, had similar TRBV-TRBJ usage, while memory cells differed.

Per the germline V gene, CDR1 is MNHEY and CDR2 is SVGEGT. CDR3 length: 14 amino acids. The libraries of TRB cDNA were constructed through 5' RACE using UMI labels. No DNA is given; TCRdb re-called the 5' RACE reads and lists each CDR3 protein once. The sample holds around 63,000 distinct CDR3 sequences. The TCR comes from a human donor in good health. Some clones in this sample may be carry-over from other donors' samples. The specimen was naive CXCR3+ CD8+ T cells from blood. The sample's subset: CD45RO-CCR7+CD27+CD95- naive CD8+ T cells expressing CXCR3 (TNR3+). The rearrangement joins TRBV6-2 or TRBV6-3 to TRBJ2-1; TCRdb indicates TRBD2, and absent DNA this call remains unverified. The CDR3 is CATTGGPAYNEQFF.